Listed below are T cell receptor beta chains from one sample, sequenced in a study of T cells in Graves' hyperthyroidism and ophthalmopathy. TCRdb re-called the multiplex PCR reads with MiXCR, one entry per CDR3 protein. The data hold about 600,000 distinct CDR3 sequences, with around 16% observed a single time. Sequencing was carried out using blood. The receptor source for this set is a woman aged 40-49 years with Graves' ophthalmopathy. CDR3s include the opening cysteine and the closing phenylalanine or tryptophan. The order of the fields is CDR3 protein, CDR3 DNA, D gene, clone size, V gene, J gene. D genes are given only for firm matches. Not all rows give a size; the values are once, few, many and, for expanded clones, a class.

CDR3 protein: CASSLGWAAPGVSYNEQFF
CDR3 DNA: TGCGCCAGCAGCTTGGGCTGGGCCGCTCCGGGAGTCTCCTACAATGAGCAGTTCTTC
D gene: -
clone size: -
V gene: TRBV5-1
J gene: TRBJ2-1

CDR3 protein: CASKGRTSGDETQYF
CDR3 DNA: TGTGCCAGCAAAGGGAGGACTAGCGGCGACGAGACCCAGTACTTC
D gene: TRBD2
clone size: many
V gene: TRBV2
J gene: TRBJ2-5

CDR3 protein: CASEGKDSLNTGELFF
CDR3 DNA: TGTGCCAGCGAGGGGAAGGACAGCCTGAACACCGGGGAGCTGTTTTTT
D gene: -
clone size: -
V gene: TRBV9
J gene: TRBJ2-2

CDR3 protein: CASSGTPNYGYTF
CDR3 DNA: TGTGCCAGCAGTGGGACCCCTAACTATGGCTACACCTTC
D gene: -
clone size: -
V gene: TRBV6-1
J gene: TRBJ1-2

CDR3 protein: CASSSSGTLGSPLHF
CDR3 DNA: TGTGCCAGCAGCTCCTCCGGGACTTTAGGTTCACCCCTCCACTTT
D gene: -
clone size: few
V gene: TRBV7-9
J gene: TRBJ1-6

CDR3 protein: CASSLAWAEKGYTF
CDR3 DNA: TGTGCCAGCAGCTTAGCTTGGGCCGAAAAGGGCTACACCTTC
D gene: -
clone size: many
V gene: TRBV7-2
J gene: TRBJ1-2

CDR3 protein: CASSPNRGQLNTEAFF
CDR3 DNA: TGTGCCAGCAGCCCCAATCGAGGACAGCTGAACACTGAAGCTTTCTTT
D gene: -
clone size: -
V gene: TRBV6-1
J gene: TRBJ1-1

CDR3 protein: CASSYGVAQYF
CDR3 DNA: TGTGCCAGCAGTTATGGTGTGGCCCAGTACTTC
D gene: -
clone size: many
V gene: TRBV6-2/TRBV6-3
J gene: TRBJ2-5

CDR3 protein: CASSLLRLAGTDTQYF
CDR3 DNA: TGTGCCAGCAGTCTTCTTCGACTAGCGGGCACAGATACGCAGTATTTT
D gene: TRBD2
clone size: many
V gene: TRBV27
J gene: TRBJ2-3

CDR3 protein: CASSWPGTGGRETQYF
CDR3 DNA: TGTGCCAGCAGTTGGCCGGGGACAGGGGGCCGGGAGACCCAGTACTTC
D gene: TRBD1
clone size: many
V gene: TRBV28
J gene: TRBJ2-5

CDR3 protein: CASSLMGAMDTGELFF
CDR3 DNA: TGTGCCAGCAGCTTGATGGGGGCGATGGACACCGGGGAGCTGTTTTTT
D gene: -
clone size: -
V gene: TRBV7-9
J gene: TRBJ2-2

CDR3 protein: CASSLAWSADTQYF
CDR3 DNA: TGCGCCAGCAGCTTGGCCTGGTCCGCAGATACGCAGTATTTT
D gene: -
clone size: few
V gene: TRBV5-1
J gene: TRBJ2-3

CDR3 protein: CASSPSGRAMNEQFF
CDR3 DNA: TGTGCCAGCAGCCCTAGCGGGAGGGCCATGAATGAGCAGTTCTTC
D gene: TRBD2
clone size: few
V gene: TRBV12-3/TRBV12-4
J gene: TRBJ2-1

CDR3 protein: CASSQWTSEQYF
CDR3 DNA: TGTGCCAGCAGCCAGTGGACTAGCGAGCAGTACTTC
D gene: TRBD2
clone size: few
V gene: TRBV14
J gene: TRBJ2-7

CDR3 protein: CASSLTSGRTYEQYF
CDR3 DNA: TGTGCCAGCAGCTTGACTAGCGGGAGGACCTACGAGCAGTACTTC
D gene: TRBD2
clone size: few
V gene: TRBV3-1
J gene: TRBJ2-7